This record concerns one TCR beta chain sequence. Other DNA sequences within the sample encode an identical CDR3. Generated by immunoSEQ multiplex PCR, the TCRdb table keeps only in-frame clones and is missing some. Altogether more than 2,000,000 clones are present, approximately 94% being singletons, with the ten largest covering 0.11% to 0.15%. Trimming took 2 bases from V and 4 from J, leaving 9 bases between them. Germline-derived CDR1 and CDR2 are SGHDT and YYEEEE. The CDR3 is 13 residues long. The source of the sample is a study of shared clonotypes between healthy human individuals. The rearrangement uses TRBV5-6 and TRBJ2-5; D unclear. The sample taken for sequencing was naive CD4+ T cells sorted from blood. The subset denotes: CD45RA+ positively selected. This receptor was identified in a man between 18 and 35 years old in good health. Here the CDR3 DNA reads TGTGCCAGCAGCTTCGGCAGGCGAGAGACCCAGTACTTC. Translated, it gives CASSFGRRETQYF.